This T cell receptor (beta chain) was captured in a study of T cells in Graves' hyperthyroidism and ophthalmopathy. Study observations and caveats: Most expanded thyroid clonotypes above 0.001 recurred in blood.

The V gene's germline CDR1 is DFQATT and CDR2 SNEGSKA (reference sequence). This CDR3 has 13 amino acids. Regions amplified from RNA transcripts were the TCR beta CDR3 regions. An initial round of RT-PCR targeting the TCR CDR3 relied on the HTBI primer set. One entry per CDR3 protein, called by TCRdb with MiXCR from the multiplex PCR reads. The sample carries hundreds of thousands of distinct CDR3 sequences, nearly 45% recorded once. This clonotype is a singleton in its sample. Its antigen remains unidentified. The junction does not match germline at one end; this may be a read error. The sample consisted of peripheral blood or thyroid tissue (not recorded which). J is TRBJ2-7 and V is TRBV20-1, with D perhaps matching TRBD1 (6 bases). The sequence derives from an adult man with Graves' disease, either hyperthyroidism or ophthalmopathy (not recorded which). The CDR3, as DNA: TGCAGTGCTAGAAGGACAGAATTGTACGGGCAGTACTTC. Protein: CSARRTELYGQYF.